This T cell receptor beta chain comes out of a study of OX40 agonist ivuxolimab in advanced cancers. Regarding the study in general: Ivuxolimab was a fully human IgG2 agonistic monoclonal antibody targeting the costimulatory receptor OX40 (CD134). Among the roughly 52 dose-escalation patients, around 19 had hepatocellular carcinoma, 15 or so melanoma, 9 renal cell carcinoma and 9 head and neck cancer. Prior anti-PD-1, anti-PD-L1 or anti-CTLA-4 therapy was permitted, and approximately 41% of dose-escalation patients had received checkpoint inhibitors. In the dose-escalation cohort, around four fifths of patients were male, and the mean age was approximately 60 years, with a range of about 23 to 85. Intravenous ivuxolimab was administered to patients every 2 weeks at six dose levels: 0.01, 0.1, 0.3, 1.5, 3 and 10 mg/kg. The purpose of peripheral TCRbeta sequencing was to test whether ivuxolimab changed TCR sequence diversity and led to clonal T-cell expansion. Partial responses occurred in three dose-escalation patients, of whom one had hepatocellular carcinoma and two had cutaneous melanoma. The paper covers the monotherapy dose-escalation part of the phase I ivuxolimab trial, which included N ≈ 50 patients.

Genomic DNA was isolated from the sorted cells so that the TCRbeta CDR3 region could be sequenced. The immunoSEQ Assay was used to sequence the TCRbeta CDR3 regions. TCRdb holds this immuneACCESS table with in-frame rearrangements only. Some clones are missing; in checked studies, unresolved V genes explain under half, and the rest has no known cause. Recorded for this sample are over 65,000 clones; around 92% of them occurred a single time. The top ten clones comprise about 11% of the sample. In regard to this clone: Its antigen has not been determined. Base qualities were left out, and no much larger clone turns up one base away.

The CDR3 goes from the cysteine to the phenylalanine over 11 residues. The entry retains the CDR3 DNA only, 33 bases that are in frame from base 1. CDR1 and CDR2, looked up from the germline V gene (reference sequence), are LNHDA and SQIVND. Trimming costs V 4 bases and J 3 bases, and their ends lie 1 base apart. The trial excluded patients who had a history of autoimmune disease or who were on systemic immunosuppression. Peripheral blood for TCR sequencing was collected from all dose cohorts at baseline, on cycle 4 day 1, and on cycle 7 day 1. Samples were obtained from an open-label, multicenter, first-in-human phase I dose-escalation trial of ivuxolimab. Adults with locally advanced or metastatic melanoma, renal cell carcinoma, hepatocellular carcinoma or head and neck squamous cell carcinoma were enrolled in the trial. Before TCR sequencing, CD4+ T cells and CD8+ T cells were sorted from peripheral blood as separate populations.

Summary of the overall study and its limitations: Low levels of normalized T-cell clonal expansion were also seen in some patients who did not respond. The antigen specificity of the clonally expanded peripheral T cells was not determined. After ivuxolimab, CD8+ T cells had more expanded clones than CD4+ T cells on average. Clonal expansion of both CD4+ and CD8+ blood T cells was observed from baseline to week 6 at doses 0.1 to 3.0 mg/kg. In the 0.1-3.0 mg/kg groups, partial responders had among the lowest normalized peripheral clonal expansion, particularly in CD8+ T cells.

The origin of this receptor is an adult with an advanced solid tumor such as melanoma, head and neck, liver or kidney cancer. The sample was CD4+ or CD8+ T cells sorted from blood, taken in a trial of the OX40 agonist ivuxolimab. The rearrangement combines TRBV19 with TRBJ1-5, with the D gene call left open. The DNA reads TGTGCCAGTAGTACCAATCAGCCCCAGCATTTT. Translated, this is CASSTNQPQHF.